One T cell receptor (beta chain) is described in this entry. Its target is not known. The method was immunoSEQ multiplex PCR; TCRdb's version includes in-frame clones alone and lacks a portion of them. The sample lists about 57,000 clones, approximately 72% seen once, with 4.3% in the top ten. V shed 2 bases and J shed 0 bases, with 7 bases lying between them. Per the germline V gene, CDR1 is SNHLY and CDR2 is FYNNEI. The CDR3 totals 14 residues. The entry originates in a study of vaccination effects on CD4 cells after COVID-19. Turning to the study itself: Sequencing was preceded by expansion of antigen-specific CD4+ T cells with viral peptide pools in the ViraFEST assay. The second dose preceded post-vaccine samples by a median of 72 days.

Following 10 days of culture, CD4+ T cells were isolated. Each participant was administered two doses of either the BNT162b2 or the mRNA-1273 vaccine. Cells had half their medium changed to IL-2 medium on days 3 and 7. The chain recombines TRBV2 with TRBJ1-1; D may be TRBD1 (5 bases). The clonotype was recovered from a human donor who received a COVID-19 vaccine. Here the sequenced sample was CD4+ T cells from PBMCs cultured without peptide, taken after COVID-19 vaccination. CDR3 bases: TGTGCCAGCAGTGAACAGGGAGTGAACACTGAAGCTTTCTTT. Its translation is CASSEQGVNTEAFF.